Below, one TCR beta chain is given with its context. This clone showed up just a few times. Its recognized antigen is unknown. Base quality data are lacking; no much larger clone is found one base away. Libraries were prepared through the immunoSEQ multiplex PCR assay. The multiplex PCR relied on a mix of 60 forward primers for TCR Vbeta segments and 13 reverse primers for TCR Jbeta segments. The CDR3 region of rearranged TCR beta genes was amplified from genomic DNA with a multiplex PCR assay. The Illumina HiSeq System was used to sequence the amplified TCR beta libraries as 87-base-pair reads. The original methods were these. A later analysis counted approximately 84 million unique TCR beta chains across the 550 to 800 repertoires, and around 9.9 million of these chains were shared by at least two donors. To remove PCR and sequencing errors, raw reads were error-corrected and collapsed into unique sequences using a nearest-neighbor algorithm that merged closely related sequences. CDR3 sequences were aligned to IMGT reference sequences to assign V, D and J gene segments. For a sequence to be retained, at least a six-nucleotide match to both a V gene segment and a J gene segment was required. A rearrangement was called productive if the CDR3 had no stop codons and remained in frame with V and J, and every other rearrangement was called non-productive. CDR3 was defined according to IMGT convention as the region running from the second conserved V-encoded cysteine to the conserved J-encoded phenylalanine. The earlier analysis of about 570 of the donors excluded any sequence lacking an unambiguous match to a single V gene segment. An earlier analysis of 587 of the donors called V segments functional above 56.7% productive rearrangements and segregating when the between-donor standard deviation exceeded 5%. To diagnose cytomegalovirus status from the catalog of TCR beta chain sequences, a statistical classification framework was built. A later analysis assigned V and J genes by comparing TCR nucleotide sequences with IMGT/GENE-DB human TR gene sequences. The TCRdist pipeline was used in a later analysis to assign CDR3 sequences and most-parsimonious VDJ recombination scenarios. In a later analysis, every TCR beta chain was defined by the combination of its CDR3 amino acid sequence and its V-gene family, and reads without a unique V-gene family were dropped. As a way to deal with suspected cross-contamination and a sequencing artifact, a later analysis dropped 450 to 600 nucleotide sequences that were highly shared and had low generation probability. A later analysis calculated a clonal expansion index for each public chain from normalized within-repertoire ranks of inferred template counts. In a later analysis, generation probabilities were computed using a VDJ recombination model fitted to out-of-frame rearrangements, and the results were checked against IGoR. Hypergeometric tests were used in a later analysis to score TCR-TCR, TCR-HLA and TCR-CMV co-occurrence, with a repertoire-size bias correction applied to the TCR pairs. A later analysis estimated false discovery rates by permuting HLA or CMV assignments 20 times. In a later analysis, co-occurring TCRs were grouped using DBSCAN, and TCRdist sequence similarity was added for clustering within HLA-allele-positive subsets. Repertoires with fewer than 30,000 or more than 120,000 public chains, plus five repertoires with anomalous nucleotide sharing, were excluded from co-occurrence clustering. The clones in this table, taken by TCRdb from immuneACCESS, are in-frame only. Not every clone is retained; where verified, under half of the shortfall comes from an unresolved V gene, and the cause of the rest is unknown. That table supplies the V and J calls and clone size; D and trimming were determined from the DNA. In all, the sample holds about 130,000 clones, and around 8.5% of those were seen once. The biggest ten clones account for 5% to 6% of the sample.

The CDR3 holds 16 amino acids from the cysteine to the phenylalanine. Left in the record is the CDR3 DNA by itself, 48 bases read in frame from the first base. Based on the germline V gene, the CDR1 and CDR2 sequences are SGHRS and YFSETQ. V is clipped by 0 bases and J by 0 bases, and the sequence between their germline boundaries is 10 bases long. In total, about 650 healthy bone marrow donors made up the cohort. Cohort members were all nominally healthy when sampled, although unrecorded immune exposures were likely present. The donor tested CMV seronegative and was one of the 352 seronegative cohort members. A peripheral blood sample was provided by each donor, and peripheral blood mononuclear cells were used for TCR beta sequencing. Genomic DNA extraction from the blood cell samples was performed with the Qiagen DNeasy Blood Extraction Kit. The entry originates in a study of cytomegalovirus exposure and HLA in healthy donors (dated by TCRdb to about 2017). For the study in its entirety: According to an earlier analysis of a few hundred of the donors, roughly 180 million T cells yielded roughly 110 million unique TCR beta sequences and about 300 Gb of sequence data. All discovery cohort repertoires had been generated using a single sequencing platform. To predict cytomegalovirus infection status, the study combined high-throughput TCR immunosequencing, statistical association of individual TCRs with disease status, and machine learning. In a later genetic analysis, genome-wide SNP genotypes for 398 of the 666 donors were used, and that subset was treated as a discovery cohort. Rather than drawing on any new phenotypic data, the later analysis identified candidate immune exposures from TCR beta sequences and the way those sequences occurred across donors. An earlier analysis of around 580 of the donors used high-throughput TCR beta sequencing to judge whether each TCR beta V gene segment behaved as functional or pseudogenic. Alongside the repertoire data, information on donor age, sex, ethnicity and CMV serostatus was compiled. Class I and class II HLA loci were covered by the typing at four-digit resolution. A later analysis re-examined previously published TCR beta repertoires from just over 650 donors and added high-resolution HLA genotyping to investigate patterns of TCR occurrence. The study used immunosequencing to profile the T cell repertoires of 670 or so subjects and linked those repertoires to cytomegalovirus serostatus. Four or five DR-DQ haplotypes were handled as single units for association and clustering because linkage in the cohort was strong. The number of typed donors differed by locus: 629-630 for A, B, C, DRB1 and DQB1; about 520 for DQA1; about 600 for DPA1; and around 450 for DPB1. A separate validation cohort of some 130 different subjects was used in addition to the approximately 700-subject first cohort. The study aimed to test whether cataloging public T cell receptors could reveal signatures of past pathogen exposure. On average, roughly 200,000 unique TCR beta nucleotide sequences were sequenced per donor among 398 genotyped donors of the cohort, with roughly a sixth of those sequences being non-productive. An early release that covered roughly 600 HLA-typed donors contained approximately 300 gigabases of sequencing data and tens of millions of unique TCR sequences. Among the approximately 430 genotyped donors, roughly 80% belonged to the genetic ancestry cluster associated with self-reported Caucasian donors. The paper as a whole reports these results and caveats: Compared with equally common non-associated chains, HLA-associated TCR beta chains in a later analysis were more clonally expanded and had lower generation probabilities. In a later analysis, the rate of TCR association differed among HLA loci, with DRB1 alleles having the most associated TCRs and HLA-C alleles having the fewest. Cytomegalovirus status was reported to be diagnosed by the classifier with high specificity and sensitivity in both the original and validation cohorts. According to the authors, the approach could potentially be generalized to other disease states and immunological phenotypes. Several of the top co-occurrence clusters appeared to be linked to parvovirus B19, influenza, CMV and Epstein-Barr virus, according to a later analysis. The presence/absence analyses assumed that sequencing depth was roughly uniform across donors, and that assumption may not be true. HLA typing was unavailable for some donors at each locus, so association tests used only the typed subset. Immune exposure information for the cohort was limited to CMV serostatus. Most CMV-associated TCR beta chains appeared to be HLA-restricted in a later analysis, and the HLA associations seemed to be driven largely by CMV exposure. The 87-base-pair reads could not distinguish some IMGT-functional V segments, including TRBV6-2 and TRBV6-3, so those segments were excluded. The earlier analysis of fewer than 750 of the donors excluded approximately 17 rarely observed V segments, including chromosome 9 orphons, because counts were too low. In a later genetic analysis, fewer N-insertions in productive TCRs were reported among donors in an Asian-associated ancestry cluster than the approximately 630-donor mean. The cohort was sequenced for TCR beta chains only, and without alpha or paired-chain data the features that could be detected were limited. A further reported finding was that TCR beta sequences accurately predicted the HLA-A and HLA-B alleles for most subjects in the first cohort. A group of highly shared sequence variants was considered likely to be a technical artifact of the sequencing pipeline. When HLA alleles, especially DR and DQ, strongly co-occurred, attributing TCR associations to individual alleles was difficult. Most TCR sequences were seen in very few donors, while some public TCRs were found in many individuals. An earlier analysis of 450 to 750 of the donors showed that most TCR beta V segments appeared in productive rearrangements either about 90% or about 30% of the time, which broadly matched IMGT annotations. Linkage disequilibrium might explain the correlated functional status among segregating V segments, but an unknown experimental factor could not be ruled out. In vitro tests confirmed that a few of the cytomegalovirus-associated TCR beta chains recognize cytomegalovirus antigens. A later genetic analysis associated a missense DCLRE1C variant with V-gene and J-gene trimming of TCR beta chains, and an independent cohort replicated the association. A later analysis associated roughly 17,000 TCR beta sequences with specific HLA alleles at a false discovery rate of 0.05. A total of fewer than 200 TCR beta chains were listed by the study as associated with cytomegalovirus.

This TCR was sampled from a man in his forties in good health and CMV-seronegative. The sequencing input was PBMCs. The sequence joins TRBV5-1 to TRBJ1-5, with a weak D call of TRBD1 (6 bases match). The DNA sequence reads TGCGCCAGCAGCTTGGGGACAGTCGATAGCAATCAGCCCCAGCATTTT. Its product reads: CASSLGTVDSNQPQHF.